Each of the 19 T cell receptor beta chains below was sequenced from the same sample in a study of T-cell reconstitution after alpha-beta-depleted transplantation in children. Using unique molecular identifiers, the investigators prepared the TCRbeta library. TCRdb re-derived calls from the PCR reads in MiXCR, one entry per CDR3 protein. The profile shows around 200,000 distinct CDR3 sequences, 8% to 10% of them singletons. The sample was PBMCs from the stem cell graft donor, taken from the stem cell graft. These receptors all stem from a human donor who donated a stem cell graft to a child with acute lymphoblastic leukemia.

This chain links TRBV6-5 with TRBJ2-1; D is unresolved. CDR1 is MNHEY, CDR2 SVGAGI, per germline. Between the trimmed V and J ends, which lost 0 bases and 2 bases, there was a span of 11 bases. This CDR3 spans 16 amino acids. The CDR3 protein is CASSYSWGDTYNEQFF. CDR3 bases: TGTGCCAGCAGTTACTCTTGGGGTGATACCTACAATGAGCAGTTCTTC.

The CDR3: CASSHLTAEVAGYTF. The CDR3 coding sequence is TGCGCCAGCAGCCACCTGACAGCCGAGGTCGCTGGCTACACCTTC. The chain has TRBV4-1 and TRBJ1-2; D possibly corresponds to TRBD1 (5 bases). The V end was cut by 3 bases, the J end by 7 bases, with 18 bases between. The CDR3 has 15 residues. CDR1 and CDR2 (germline): MGHRA, YSYEKL.

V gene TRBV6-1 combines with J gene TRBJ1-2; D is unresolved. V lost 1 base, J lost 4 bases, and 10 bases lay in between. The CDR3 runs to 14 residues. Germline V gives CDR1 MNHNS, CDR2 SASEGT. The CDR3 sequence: CASSEDGGSYGYTF. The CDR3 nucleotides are TGTGCCAGCAGTGAAGATGGCGGGTCCTATGGCTACACCTTC.

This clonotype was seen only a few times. The CDR3 nucleotides read TGTGCCAGCAGTGTGAACAGGGTTCATGCGCAGTATTTT. Translation gives CASSVNRVHAQYF. This chain links TRBV25-1 with TRBJ2-3, with TRBD1 as a possible D gene (6 bases). The CDR3 is 13 amino acids. Germline CDR1 and CDR2: MGHDK and SYGVNS. The V end lost 4 bases, the J end lost 10 bases, and 15 bases lay between the germline ends.

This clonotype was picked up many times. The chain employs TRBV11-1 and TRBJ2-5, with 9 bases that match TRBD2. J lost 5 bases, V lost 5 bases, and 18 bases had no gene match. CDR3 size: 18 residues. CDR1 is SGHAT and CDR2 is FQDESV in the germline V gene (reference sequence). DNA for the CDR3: TGTGCCAGCAGCACAACCTCGTATCCGGGACTAGCTGCCGAGACCCAGTACTTC. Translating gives CASSTTSYPGLAAETQYF.

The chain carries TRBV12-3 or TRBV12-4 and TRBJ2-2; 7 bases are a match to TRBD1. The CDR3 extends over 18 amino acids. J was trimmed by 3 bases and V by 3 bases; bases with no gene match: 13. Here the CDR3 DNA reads TGTGCCAGCAGTTTTTCCCCCATCGCAGGGGGAGACACCGGGGAGCTGTTTTTT. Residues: CASSFSPIAGGDTGELFF.

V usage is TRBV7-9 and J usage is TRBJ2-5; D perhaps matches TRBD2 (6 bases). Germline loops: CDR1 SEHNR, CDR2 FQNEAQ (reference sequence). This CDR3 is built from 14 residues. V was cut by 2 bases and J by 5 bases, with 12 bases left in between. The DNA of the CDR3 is TGTGCCAGCAGCTTATCAGGAAGCGGGGAGACCCAGTACTTC. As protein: CASSLSGSGETQYF.

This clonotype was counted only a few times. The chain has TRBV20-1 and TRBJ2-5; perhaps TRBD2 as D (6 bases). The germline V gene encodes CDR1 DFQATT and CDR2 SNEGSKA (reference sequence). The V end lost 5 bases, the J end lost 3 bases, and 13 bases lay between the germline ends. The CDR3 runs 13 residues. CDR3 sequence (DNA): TGCAGTGCTCCGCGACTAGGCGAAGAGACCCAGTACTTC. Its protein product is CSAPRLGEETQYF.

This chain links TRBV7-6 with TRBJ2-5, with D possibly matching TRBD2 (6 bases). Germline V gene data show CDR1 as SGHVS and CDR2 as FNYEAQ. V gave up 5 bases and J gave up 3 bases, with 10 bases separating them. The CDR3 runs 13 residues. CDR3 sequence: CASSAGWKETQYF. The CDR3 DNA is TGTGCCAGCAGCGCGGGATGGAAAGAGACCCAGTACTTC.

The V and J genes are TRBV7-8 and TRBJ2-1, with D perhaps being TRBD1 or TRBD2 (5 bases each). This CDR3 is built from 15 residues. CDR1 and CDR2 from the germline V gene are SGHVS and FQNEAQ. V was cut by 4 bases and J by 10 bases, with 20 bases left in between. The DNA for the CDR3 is TGTGCCAGCAGCTCACGACATACGGGGCGTGTCGAGCAGTTCTTC. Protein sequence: CASSSRHTGRVEQFF.

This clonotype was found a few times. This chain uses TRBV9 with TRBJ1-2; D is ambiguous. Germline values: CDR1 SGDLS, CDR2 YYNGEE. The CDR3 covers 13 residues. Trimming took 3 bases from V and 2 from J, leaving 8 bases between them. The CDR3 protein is CASSASLNYGYTF. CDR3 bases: TGTGCCAGCAGCGCCAGTCTGAACTATGGCTACACCTTC.

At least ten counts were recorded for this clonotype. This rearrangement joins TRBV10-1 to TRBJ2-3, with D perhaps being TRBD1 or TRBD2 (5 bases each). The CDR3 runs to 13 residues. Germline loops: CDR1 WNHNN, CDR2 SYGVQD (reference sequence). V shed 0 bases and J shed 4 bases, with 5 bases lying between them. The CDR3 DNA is TGCGCCAGCAGTGAGTCGGGGGCAGATACGCAGTATTTT. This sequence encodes CASSESGADTQYF.

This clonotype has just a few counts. CDR3 region: CASSIGTGLREQYF. The CDR3 nucleotides read TGTGCCAGTAGTATAGGGACAGGTCTACGGGAGCAGTACTTC. This rearrangement joins TRBV19 to TRBJ2-7; 7 bases match TRBD1. Germline CDR1 is LNHDA and CDR2 is SQIVND (reference sequence). Trimming at V came to 1 base and at J to 7 bases, leaving 7 bases not matched to a gene. The CDR3 runs to 14 residues.

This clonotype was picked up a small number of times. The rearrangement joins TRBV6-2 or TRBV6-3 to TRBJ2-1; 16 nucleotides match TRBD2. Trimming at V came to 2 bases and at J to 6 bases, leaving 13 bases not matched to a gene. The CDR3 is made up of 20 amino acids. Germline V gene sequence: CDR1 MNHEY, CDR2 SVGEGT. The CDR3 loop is CASSYIIGTSGGAVGNEQFF. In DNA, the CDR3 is TGTGCCAGCAGTTACATTATTGGGACTAGCGGGGGGGCGGTTGGCAATGAGCAGTTCTTC.

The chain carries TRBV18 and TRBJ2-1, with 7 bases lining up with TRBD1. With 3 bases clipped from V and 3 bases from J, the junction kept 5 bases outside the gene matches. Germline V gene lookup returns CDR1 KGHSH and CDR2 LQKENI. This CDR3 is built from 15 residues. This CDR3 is CASSPGDSYYNEQFF. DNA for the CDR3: TGTGCCAGCTCACCGGGGGACAGTTACTACAATGAGCAGTTCTTC.

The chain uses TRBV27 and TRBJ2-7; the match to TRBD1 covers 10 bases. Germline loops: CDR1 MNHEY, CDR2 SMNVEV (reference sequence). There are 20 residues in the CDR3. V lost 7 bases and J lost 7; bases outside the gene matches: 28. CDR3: CASMGDRPGQGLLIPSEQYF. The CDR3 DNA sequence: TGTGCCAGCATGGGAGATCGACCGGGACAGGGGCTCCTCATCCCCTCTGAGCAGTACTTC.

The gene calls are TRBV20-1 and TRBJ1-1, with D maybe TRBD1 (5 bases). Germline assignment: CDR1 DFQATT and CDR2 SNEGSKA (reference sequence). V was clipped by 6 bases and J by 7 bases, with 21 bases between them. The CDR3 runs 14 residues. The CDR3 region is CSANSGRAIGEAFF. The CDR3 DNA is TGCAGTGCCAACTCAGGGAGAGCGATAGGTGAAGCTTTCTTT.

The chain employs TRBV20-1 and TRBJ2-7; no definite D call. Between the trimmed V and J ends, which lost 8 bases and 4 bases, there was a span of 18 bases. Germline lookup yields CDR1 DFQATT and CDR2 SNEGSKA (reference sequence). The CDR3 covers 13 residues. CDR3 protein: CSIMAVLGYEQYF. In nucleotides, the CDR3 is TGCAGTATAATGGCAGTCCTCGGTTACGAGCAGTACTTC.

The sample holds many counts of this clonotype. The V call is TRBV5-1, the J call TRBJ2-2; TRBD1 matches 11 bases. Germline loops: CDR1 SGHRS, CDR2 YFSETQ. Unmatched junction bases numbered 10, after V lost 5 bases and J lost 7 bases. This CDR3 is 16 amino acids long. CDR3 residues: CASRTTRGQGVGELFF. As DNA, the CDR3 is TGCGCCAGCAGGACGACGAGGGGACAGGGGGTCGGGGAGCTGTTTTTT.